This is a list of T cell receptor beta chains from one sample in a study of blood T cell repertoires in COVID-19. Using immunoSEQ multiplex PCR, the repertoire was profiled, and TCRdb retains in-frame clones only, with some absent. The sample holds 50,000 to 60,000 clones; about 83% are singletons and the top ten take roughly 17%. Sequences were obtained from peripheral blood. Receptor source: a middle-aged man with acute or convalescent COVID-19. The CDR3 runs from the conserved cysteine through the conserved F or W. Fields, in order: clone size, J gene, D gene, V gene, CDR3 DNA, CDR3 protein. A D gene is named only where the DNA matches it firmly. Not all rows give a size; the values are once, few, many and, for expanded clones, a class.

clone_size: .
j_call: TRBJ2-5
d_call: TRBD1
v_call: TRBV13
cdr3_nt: TGTGCCAGCAGCTCGACAGGGGGAGAAGAGACCCAGTACTTC
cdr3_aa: CASSSTGGEETQYF

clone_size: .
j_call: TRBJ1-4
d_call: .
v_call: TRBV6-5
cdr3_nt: TGTGCCAGCTGGACACGGGCGGCTAATGAAAAACTGTTTTTT
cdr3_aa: CASWTRAANEKLFF

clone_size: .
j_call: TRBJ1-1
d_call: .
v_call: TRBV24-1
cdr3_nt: TGTGCCACCAGTGATTCCCGGACTGAAGCTTTCTTT
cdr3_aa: CATSDSRTEAFF

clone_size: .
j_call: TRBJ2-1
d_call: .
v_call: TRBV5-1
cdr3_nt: TGCGCCAGCAGCTTTCGACCAACCGACGGAGGTCACAATGAGCAGTTCTTC
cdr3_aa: CASSFRPTDGGHNEQFF

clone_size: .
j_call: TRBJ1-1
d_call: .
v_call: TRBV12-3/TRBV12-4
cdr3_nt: TGTGCCAGCAGTTTAGGAGCGAACACTGAAGCTTTCTTT
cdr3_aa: CASSLGANTEAFF

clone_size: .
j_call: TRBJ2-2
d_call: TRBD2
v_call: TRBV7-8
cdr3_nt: TGTGCCAGCAGCGTGACTAGCGGGAGGGCCAGCACCGGGGAGCTGTTTTTT
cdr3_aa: CASSVTSGRASTGELFF

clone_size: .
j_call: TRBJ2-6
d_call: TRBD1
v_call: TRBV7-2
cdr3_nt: TGTGCCAGCAGGTTAGGGGGCGCTGGGGCCAACGTCCTGACTTTC
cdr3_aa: CASRLGGAGANVLTF

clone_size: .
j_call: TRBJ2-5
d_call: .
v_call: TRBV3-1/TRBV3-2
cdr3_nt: TGTGCCAGCAGCCTCCCGACAGGTCCGAAAGAGACCCAGTACTTC
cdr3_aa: CASSLPTGPKETQYF

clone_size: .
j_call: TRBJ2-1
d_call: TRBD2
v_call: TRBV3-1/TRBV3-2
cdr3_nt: TGTGCCAGCAGTCGATCCGGGTTCGCGGGGGGCTCAAATGAGCAGTTCTTC
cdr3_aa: CASSRSGFAGGSNEQFF

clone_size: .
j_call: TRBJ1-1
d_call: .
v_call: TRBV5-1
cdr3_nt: TGCGCCAGCACCACGGGGCGGGGGAACACTGAAGCTTTCTTT
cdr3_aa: CASTTGRGNTEAFF

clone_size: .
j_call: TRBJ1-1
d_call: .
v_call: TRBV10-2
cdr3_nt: TGCGCCAGCAGGGCCCGGAACACTGAAGCTTTCTTT
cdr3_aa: CASRARNTEAFF

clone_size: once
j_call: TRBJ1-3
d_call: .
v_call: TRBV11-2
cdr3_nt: TGTGCCAGCAGCTTGTGGGGGCCTGGAAACACCATATATTTT
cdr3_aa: CASSLWGPGNTIYF

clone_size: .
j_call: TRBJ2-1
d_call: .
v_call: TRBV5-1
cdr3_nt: TGCGCCAGCAGCTTGGAGGGGTTCGGTGCGAATGAGCAGTTCTTC
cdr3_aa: CASSLEGFGANEQFF

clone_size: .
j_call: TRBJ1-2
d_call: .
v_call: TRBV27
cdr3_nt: TGTGCCAGCAGTCCACCCCGGGGAGAGGGTAACTATGGCTACACCTTC
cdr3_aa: CASSPPRGEGNYGYTF

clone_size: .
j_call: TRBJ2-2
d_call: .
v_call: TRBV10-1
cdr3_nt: TGCGCCAGCAGTGAAGAACAGTCGAACACCGGGGAGCTGTTTTTT
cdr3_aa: CASSEEQSNTGELFF

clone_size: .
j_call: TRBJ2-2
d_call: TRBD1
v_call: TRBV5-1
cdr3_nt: TGCGCCAGCAGCTTGGATCCGGGACAGAGGACCGGGGAGCTGTTTTTT
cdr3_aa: CASSLDPGQRTGELFF

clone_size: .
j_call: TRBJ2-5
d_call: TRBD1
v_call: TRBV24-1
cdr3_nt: TGTGCCACCAGCGGACAGGTTGCAGAGACCCAGTACTTC
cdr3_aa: CATSGQVAETQYF

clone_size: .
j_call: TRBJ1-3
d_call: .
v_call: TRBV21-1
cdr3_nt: TGTGCCAGCAAGGGGGCAGCCTCCCGCTCTGGAAACACCATATATTTT
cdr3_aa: CASKGAASRSGNTIYF

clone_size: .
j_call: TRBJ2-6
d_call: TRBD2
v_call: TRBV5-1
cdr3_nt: TGCGCCAGCGGGGGACTAGCGGGAGTAAAAAGTGGGGCCAACGTCCTGACTTTC
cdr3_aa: CASGGLAGVKSGANVLTF

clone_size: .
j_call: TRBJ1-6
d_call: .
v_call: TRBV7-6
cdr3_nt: TGTGCCAGCAGCTTAGGAGGGTCTGGTAATTCACCCCTCCACTTT
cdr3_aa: CASSLGGSGNSPLHF

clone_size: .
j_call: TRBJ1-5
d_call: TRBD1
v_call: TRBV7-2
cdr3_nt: TGTGCCAGCAGCCGGGACAGGGGACCAAGTCAGCCCCAGCATTTT
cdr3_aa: CASSRDRGPSQPQHF

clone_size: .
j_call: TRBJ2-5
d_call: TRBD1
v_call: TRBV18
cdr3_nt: TGTGCCAGCTCACCGGGACAGGGGGCAGAGACCCAGTACTTC
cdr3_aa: CASSPGQGAETQYF

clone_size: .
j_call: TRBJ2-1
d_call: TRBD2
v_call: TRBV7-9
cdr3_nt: TGTGCCAGCAGCACATTAGGGGGTAGCGGGGCCTCCTACAATGAGCAGTTCTTC
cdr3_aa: CASSTLGGSGASYNEQFF

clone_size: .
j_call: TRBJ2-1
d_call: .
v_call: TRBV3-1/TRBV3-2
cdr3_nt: TGTGCCAGCAGCCAAGATCTTGTGGGGAGGGAGCAGTTCTTC
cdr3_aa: CASSQDLVGREQFF

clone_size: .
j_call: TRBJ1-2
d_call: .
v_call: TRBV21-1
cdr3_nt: TGTGCCAGCAGCAGACATCGTGGCTACACCTTC
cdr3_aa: CASSRHRGYTF

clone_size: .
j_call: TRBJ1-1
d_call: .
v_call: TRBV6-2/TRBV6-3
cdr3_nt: TGTGCCAGCAGTTTGGGTCGCGGCACTGAAGCTTTCTTT
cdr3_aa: CASSLGRGTEAFF

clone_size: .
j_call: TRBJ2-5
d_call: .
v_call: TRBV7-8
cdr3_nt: TGTGCCGCCGGGGGTGCGTTTCAAGAGACCCAGTACTTC
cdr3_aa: CAAGGAFQETQYF

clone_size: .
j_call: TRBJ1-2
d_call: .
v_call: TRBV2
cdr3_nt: TGTGCCAGCAGTGTCGCAGGAAGAAACTATGGCTACACCTTC
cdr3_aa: CASSVAGRNYGYTF

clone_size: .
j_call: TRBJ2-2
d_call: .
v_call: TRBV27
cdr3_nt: TGTGCCAGCAGTTTATTGGGGGGCGGGGAGCTGTTTTTT
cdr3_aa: CASSLLGGGELFF

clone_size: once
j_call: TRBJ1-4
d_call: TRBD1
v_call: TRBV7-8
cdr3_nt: TGTGCCAGCAGCTTAACCGGACAGGGACGGTATTATGAAAAACTGTTTTTT
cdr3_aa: CASSLTGQGRYYEKLFF

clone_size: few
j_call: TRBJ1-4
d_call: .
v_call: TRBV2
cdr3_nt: TGTGCCAGCAGAGGAGACAGAGGTCTTAATGAAAAACTGTTTTTT
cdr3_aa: CASRGDRGLNEKLFF

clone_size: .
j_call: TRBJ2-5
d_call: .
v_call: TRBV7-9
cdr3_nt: TGTGCCAGCAGCCTCCCCGGGATGGTGGAGACCCAGTACTTC
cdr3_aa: CASSLPGMVETQYF

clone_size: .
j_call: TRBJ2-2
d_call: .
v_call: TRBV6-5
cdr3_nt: TGTGCCAGCACCGCGGGGGCAGCGAACACCGGGGAGCTGTTTTTT
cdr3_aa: CASTAGAANTGELFF

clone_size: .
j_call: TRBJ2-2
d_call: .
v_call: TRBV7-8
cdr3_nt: TGTGCCAGCAGCTTAGTAACGGGGGCCGGGGAGCTGTTTTTT
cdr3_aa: CASSLVTGAGELFF

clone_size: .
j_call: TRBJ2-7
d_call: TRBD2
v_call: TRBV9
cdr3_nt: TGTGCCAGCAGCAGGGGGACTAGCGGGGGTTACGAGCAGTACTTC
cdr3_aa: CASSRGTSGGYEQYF

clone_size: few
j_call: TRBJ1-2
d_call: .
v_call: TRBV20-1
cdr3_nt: TGCAGTGTACCGGGGGATGGTGGCTACACCTTC
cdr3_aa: CSVPGDGGYTF

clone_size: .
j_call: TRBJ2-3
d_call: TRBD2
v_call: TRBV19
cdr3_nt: TGTGCCAGTACTCTTAGCGGGACGAGAGTTTCTACGCAGTATTTT
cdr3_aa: CASTLSGTRVSTQYF

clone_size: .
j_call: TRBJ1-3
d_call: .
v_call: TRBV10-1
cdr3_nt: TGCGCCAGCAGTGGTGCGGGAAACACCATATATTTT
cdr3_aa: CASSGAGNTIYF

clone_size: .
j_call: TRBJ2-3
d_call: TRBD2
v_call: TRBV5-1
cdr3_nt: TGCGCCAGCAGCTTTAGCGGGAAATTCGCAGATACGCAGTATTTT
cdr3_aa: CASSFSGKFADTQYF

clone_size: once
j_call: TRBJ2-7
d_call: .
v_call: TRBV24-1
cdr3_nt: TGTGCCACCAGTGACTCAGGGACTTACGCTGGTGAGCAGTACTTC
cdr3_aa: CATSDSGTYAGEQYF

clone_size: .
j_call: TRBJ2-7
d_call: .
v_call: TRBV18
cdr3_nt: TGTGCCAGCTCACCCGGAGGGGATGGCGAGCAGTACTTC
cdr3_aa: CASSPGGDGEQYF